Shown below are 27 T cell receptor beta chains from a single sample sequenced in a study of OX40 agonist ivuxolimab in advanced cancers. Sequencing was performed with immunoSEQ multiplex PCR; in TCRdb, only in-frame clones are kept and a portion is missing. The profile covers roughly 70,000 clones, with around 80% appearing a single time and 5% taken by the ten largest. Sequenced material: CD4+ or CD8+ T cells sorted from blood, taken in a trial of the OX40 agonist ivuxolimab. The receptors come from an adult with an advanced solid tumor such as melanoma, head and neck, liver or kidney cancer.

The V and J genes are TRBV5-4 and TRBJ1-1, with D unclear. Germline CDR1 and CDR2: SGHNT and YYREEE (reference sequence). This CDR3 has 13 amino acids. Trimming removed 4 bases from V and 3 bases from J, with 10 bases in between. The CDR3 bases are TGTGCCAGCAGCCTACAGCTGGACACTGAAGCTTTCTTT. Translated, it gives CASSLQLDTEAFF.

The DNA for the CDR3 is TGTGCCATCAGTGAGTCCACACCTCTGAGGGGCTACGAGCAGTACTTC. Amino acid sequence: CAISESTPLRGYEQYF. V and J are TRBV10-3 and TRBJ2-7; either TRBD1 or TRBD2 may fit D (5 bases each). Germline-derived CDR1 and CDR2 are ENHRY and SYGVKD. V was clipped by 0 bases and J by 3 bases, with 15 bases between them. The CDR3 has 16 amino acids.

Only a few counts were recorded for this clone. CDR3 sequence (DNA): TGTGCCAGTCGAGGACAGGGGGATTCACCCCTCCACTTT. Encoded protein: CASRGQGDSPLHF. The rearrangement uses TRBV19 and TRBJ1-6, with 10 bases lining up with TRBD1. Germline lookup yields CDR1 LNHDA and CDR2 SQIVND (reference sequence). Trimming took 8 bases from V and 8 from J; bases not matched to a gene: 3. The CDR3 contains 13 residues.

This rearrangement joins TRBV6-5 to TRBJ2-7; tentative D call: TRBD2 (6 bases). The CDR3 sequence is 15 residues long. Trimming took 5 bases from V and 1 from J, leaving 15 bases between them. In germline, CDR1 is MNHEY, CDR2 SVGAGI. The CDR3 nucleotides read TGTGCCAGCAGTCCGCCGGGAGTAGGTTCCTACGAGCAGTACTTC. Amino acid sequence: CASSPPGVGSYEQYF.

The chain joins TRBV27 to TRBJ1-2; D remains ambiguous. V was clipped by 4 bases and J by 8 bases, with 17 bases between them. Germline V lookup: CDR1 MNHEY, CDR2 SMNVEV (reference sequence). CDR3 size: 14 residues. CDR3 in DNA: TGTGCCAGCAGTTATCCCGGACGGGAAGGAGGCTACACCTTC. It specifies CASSYPGREGGYTF.

This chain uses TRBV7-9 with TRBJ1-1; D gene unclear. The V end was cut by 5 bases, the J end by 6 bases, with 10 bases between. The CDR3 has 12 residues. Germline-derived CDR1 and CDR2 are SEHNR and FQNEAQ (reference sequence). The CDR3 protein is CASSPLVAEAFF. The CDR3, as DNA: TGTGCCAGCAGCCCGCTTGTGGCTGAAGCTTTCTTT.

The rearrangement links TRBV4-2 to TRBJ2-1; the D gene is possibly TRBD2 (5 bases). The CDR3 runs to 16 residues. V lost 3 bases and J lost 0, with 12 bases in between. The V gene's germline CDR1 is LGHNA and CDR2 YNFKEQ. CDR3 sequence: CASSHQLVSSYNEQFF. The DNA of the CDR3 is TGTGCCAGCAGCCACCAACTAGTGAGCTCCTACAATGAGCAGTTCTTC.

This rearrangement joins TRBV5-1 to TRBJ2-7; D is unclear. CDR3 length: 13 residues. The germline V gene encodes CDR1 SGHRS and CDR2 YFSETQ. Trimming removed 4 bases from V and 2 bases from J, with 10 bases in between. The DNA for the CDR3 is TGCGCCAGCAGCGCCGGCAGCACCTACGAGCAGTACTTC. This translates into CASSAGSTYEQYF.

This clone appeared once. The rearrangement links TRBV4-3 to TRBJ2-7; D possibly corresponds to TRBD1 (6 bases). V dropped 0 bases and J dropped 4 bases, with 16 bases sitting between them. This CDR3 spans 16 amino acids. From germline, CDR1 is LGHNA and CDR2 YSLEER. The CDR3 DNA follows: TGCGCCAGCAGCCAAGATTCGGTGGACGGACAGTACGAGCAGTACTTC. This translates into CASSQDSVDGQYEQYF.

This rearrangement joins TRBV5-4 to TRBJ2-5, with TRBD2 matching over 8 bases. The CDR3 is 15 residues long. V was clipped by 3 bases and J by 3 bases; unmatched bases: 7. Germline V gene data show CDR1 as SGHNT and CDR2 as YYREEE (reference sequence). The CDR3 DNA reads as TGTGCCAGCAGCTCGGGAGGGGCGGGGAAAGAGACCCAGTACTTC. Translated: CASSSGGAGKETQYF.

The chain uses TRBV6-5 and TRBJ1-6; D unclear. Trimming removed 5 bases at V and 8 bases at J, with 10 bases between. The V gene's germline CDR1 is MNHEY and CDR2 SVGAGI. The CDR3 is 13 residues long. The chain's CDR3 is CASSLHRDSPLHF. CDR3 DNA sequence: TGTGCCAGCAGTCTGCACAGAGATTCACCCCTCCACTTT.

This sequence joins TRBV28 and TRBJ1-6; no reliable D call. CDR1 and CDR2 (germline): MDHEN, SYDVKM. The length of the CDR3 is 14 residues. V dropped 10 bases and J dropped 5 bases, with 15 bases sitting between them. Here the CDR3 reads CAIQKQLHNSPLHF. The CDR3 DNA follows: TGTGCCATCCAAAAACAGCTGCATAATTCACCCCTCCACTTT.

The V call is TRBV10-3, the J call TRBJ2-1; D is possibly TRBD1 (5 bases). The CDR3 contains 13 residues. CDR1 is ENHRY, CDR2 SYGVKD, per germline. Between the trimmed V and J ends, which lost 4 bases and 6 bases, there was a span of 10 bases. The DNA for the CDR3 is TGTGCCATCAGTGTTAGACAGTTCAATGAGCAGTTCTTC. Translation gives CAISVRQFNEQFF.

This rearrangement joins TRBV6-5 to TRBJ2-5; D is perhaps TRBD2 (6 bases). The end of the DNA aligns better with TRBJ2-7, so the J call may be wrong. This CDR3 has 13 residues. In germline, CDR1 is MNHEY, CDR2 SVGAGI. CDR3: CATLSRDAYEQYF. CDR3 bases: TGTGCCACCCTCTCGCGGGACGCCTACGAGCAGTACTTC.

The chain links TRBV29-1 to TRBJ2-1; 8 positions match TRBD2. Per germline, CDR1 SQVTM and CDR2 ANQGSEA. Trimming cost V 4 bases and J 8 bases; bases outside gene matches: 10. The CDR3 covers 14 residues. The CDR3 sequence is CSVARLAGGHEQFF. CDR3 bases: TGCAGCGTTGCAAGGCTCGCGGGAGGCCATGAGCAGTTCTTC.

This chain joins TRBV19 and TRBJ1-2; 7 bases are a match to TRBD1. This CDR3 has 13 residues. V dropped 6 bases and J dropped 4; count of bases not matched to a gene: 5. Germline CDR1 and CDR2: LNHDA and SQIVND (reference sequence). The CDR3 nucleotides read TGTGCCAGTAGGACACAGGGGACCTATGGCTACACCTTC. It is translated as CASRTQGTYGYTF.

The chain carries TRBV28 and TRBJ1-3, with 7 nucleotides matching TRBD1. Germline loops: CDR1 MDHEN, CDR2 SYDVKM. The CDR3 runs 15 residues. V was clipped by 7 bases and J by 2 bases; unmatched bases: 8. The CDR3 spells CASTAGGWAGNTIYF. CDR3 DNA: TGTGCCAGCACGGCAGGGGGATGGGCTGGAAACACCATATATTTT.

The rearrangement uses TRBV7-2 and TRBJ2-2; 7 bases align to TRBD2. With 5 bases clipped from V and 1 base from J, the junction kept 7 bases outside the gene matches. This CDR3 has 16 residues. The germline gives CDR1 SGHTA, CDR2 FQGNSA. The CDR3 DNA reads TGTGCCAGCAGCCCCGGGGGGAACAGGAACACCGGGGAGCTGTTTTTT. Its protein is CASSPGGNRNTGELFF.

This chain's CDR3 is CSATVTDTQYF. For the CDR3, the DNA is TGCAGTGCTACGGTAACAGATACGCAGTATTTT. The chain uses TRBV20-1 and TRBJ2-3; D remains ambiguous. The CDR3 is 11 amino acids. CDR1 is DFQATT, CDR2 SNEGSKA, per germline (reference sequence). V was pared by 4 bases and J by 3 bases, with 5 bases between.

This clone was recorded a few times. The chain couples TRBV5-4 to TRBJ1-2, with D possibly matching TRBD1 (5 bases). The CDR3 extends over 12 amino acids. Germline V lookup: CDR1 SGHNT, CDR2 YYREEE (reference sequence). Trimming pared 4 bases from V and 7 bases from J, leaving 11 bases between. CDR3 sequence reads: CASSPRAGGYTF. CDR3 DNA: TGTGCCAGCAGCCCCAGGGCTGGTGGCTACACCTTC.

This chain uses TRBV6-5 with TRBJ1-6; 7 positions match TRBD1. CDR3 length equals 14 residues. Germline V gene sequence: CDR1 MNHEY, CDR2 SVGAGI. Trimming at V came to 0 bases and at J to 9 bases, leaving 2 bases not matched to a gene. This CDR3 is CASSYSGGVSPLHF. As DNA, the CDR3 is TGTGCCAGCAGTTACTCAGGGGGCGTTTCACCCCTCCACTTT.

The J gene is TRBJ1-3, the V gene TRBV18; 10 bases are a match to TRBD1. The J segment lost 4 bases and the V segment lost 8 bases, leaving 8 bases of the junction unmatched. Per germline, CDR1 KGHSH and CDR2 LQKENI. The CDR3 totals 15 residues. CDR3 coding DNA: TGTGCCAGCGGTACGGGACAGGGGACCGGAAACACCATATATTTT. This codes for CASGTGQGTGNTIYF.

The chain couples TRBV7-8 to TRBJ2-5; no clear D. CDR3 length equals 11 residues. Germline CDR1 SGHVS, CDR2 FQNEAQ. V gave up 1 base and J gave up 6 bases, with 3 bases separating them. CDR3 amino acids: CASSLGQTQYF. CDR3 DNA sequence: TGTGCCAGCAGCTTAGGCCAGACCCAGTACTTC.

This chain joins TRBV6-5 and TRBJ1-4; unclear D gene. Germline V lookup: CDR1 MNHEY, CDR2 SVGAGI. Trimming pared 7 bases from V and 3 bases from J, leaving 9 bases between. The CDR3 extends over 13 amino acids. CDR3 protein: CASKLDPNEKLFF. CDR3 bases: TGTGCCAGCAAACTTGACCCTAATGAAAAACTGTTTTTT.

The genes are TRBV5-1 and TRBJ2-7; D is undetermined. This CDR3 has 13 amino acids. Germline assignment: CDR1 SGHRS and CDR2 YFSETQ. Trimming removed 0 bases at V and 3 bases at J, with 7 bases between. The CDR3 DNA reads TGCGCCAGCAGCTTGGGACCACTCTACGAGCAGTACTTC. Amino acid sequence: CASSLGPLYEQYF.

As for this clone: Other DNA sequences from this sample encode an identical CDR3 as well. V usage is TRBV7-9 and J usage is TRBJ1-6; D unresolved. The CDR3 is made up of 13 amino acids. The germline CDR1 and CDR2 sequences are SEHNR and FQNEAQ (reference sequence). Trimming cost V 0 bases and J 7 bases, with 4 bases left between them. For the CDR3, the DNA is TGTGCCAGCAGCTTAGCCGAGAATTCACCCCTCCACTTT. Its protein is CASSLAENSPLHF.

The chain joins TRBV7-3 to TRBJ2-7; D gene uncertain. The CDR3 contains 13 residues. CDR1 and CDR2 from the germline V gene are SGHTA and FQGTGA. V gave up 6 bases and J gave up 0 bases, with 9 bases separating them. The CDR3 spells CASSWPSSYEQYF. The DNA for the CDR3 is TGTGCCAGCAGTTGGCCAAGCTCCTACGAGCAGTACTTC.